These T cell receptor beta chains were read from a single sample in a study of human T cells and chemical hapten exposure. Via MiXCR, TCRdb re-called the RACE reads, giving one row per CDR3 protein. The table shows 80,000 to 100,000 distinct CDR3 sequences, with about a tenth occurring only once. The sequencing used whole blood, collected in connection with sensitization to the hapten diphenylcyclopropenone (DPC). The receptors stem from a woman between 25 and 40 years old with alopecia areata. Some clones in this sample may be carry-over from other donors' samples. The CDR3 runs from the conserved cysteine through the conserved F or W. The order of the fields is J gene, V gene, clone size, D gene, CDR3 DNA, CDR3 protein. The D gene is left open where the match is weak. A clone size is listed for some rows: how often the clone was seen (once, few, many), or a class if it is expanded.

J: TRBJ2-5; V: TRBV11-2; size: many; D: -; DNA: TGTGCCAGCAGCTTAGGTCCGGGTTCCCTTGAGACCCAGTACTTC; CDR3: CASSLGPGSLETQYF
J: TRBJ2-3; V: TRBV24-1; size: -; D: TRBD1; DNA: TGTGCCACCAGGGATCCGGGACAGGGGGAAGATACGCAGTATTTT; CDR3: CATRDPGQGEDTQYF
J: TRBJ1-5; V: TRBV28; size: many; D: TRBD1; DNA: TGTGCCAGCAGGCGACAGGGATCGTCTATAGGTAATCAGCCCCAGCATTTT; CDR3: CASRRQGSSIGNQPQHF
J: TRBJ2-6; V: TRBV28; size: -; D: -; DNA: TGTGCCAGCAGTTTCTCCAACGTCCTGACTTTC; CDR3: CASSFSNVLTF
J: TRBJ1-1; V: TRBV28; size: -; D: -; DNA: TGTGCCACAGCCGGCGTTTGGGACACTGAAGCTTTCTTT; CDR3: CATAGVWDTEAFF
J: TRBJ2-3; V: TRBV19; size: -; D: TRBD2; DNA: TGTGCCAGTAGTAAGGGACTAGCGGGGTTCACAGATACGCAGTATTTT; CDR3: CASSKGLAGFTDTQYF
J: TRBJ2-3; V: TRBV7-9; size: few; D: -; DNA: TGTGCCAGCAGCTTACCGGCAGTTTCAGATACGCAGTATTTT; CDR3: CASSLPAVSDTQYF
J: TRBJ2-5; V: TRBV29-1; size: many; D: TRBD1; DNA: TGCAGCGTTGATGAGGACAGGGAAACCAAAGAGACCCAGTACTTC; CDR3: CSVDEDRETKETQYF
J: TRBJ2-1; V: TRBV20-1; size: many; D: TRBD2; DNA: TGCAGTGCCGGGACTAGCGGGGGGGCGGTCTACAATGAGCAGTTCTTC; CDR3: CSAGTSGGAVYNEQFF
J: TRBJ2-7; V: TRBV6-2/TRBV6-3; size: -; D: TRBD1; DNA: TGTGCCAGCAGTAAAGGGACAGGACGGGAGCAGTACTTC; CDR3: CASSKGTGREQYF
J: TRBJ2-6; V: TRBV7-9; size: -; D: -; DNA: TGTGCCAGCAGCTTAATCGTCTCTGGGGCCAACGTCCTGACTTTC; CDR3: CASSLIVSGANVLTF
J: TRBJ2-1; V: TRBV12-3/TRBV12-4; size: -; D: TRBD2; DNA: TGTGCCAGCAGACCCCTAGCGGAAAATGAGCAGTTCTTC; CDR3: CASRPLAENEQFF
J: TRBJ2-2; V: TRBV7-9; size: many; D: -; DNA: TGTGCCAGCAGCCCACCCCAGGGGAACACCGGGGAGCTGTTTTTT; CDR3: CASSPPQGNTGELFF
J: TRBJ2-1; V: TRBV5-4; size: -; D: TRBD2; DNA: TGTGCCAGCAGCTTCCGTCTAGCGGGTTCTAATGAGCAGTTCTTC; CDR3: CASSFRLAGSNEQFF
J: TRBJ2-5; V: TRBV5-1; size: few; D: TRBD2; DNA: TGCGCCAGCAGCTATGGGACTAGCGGGAGCGGCCAAGAGACCCAGTACTTC; CDR3: CASSYGTSGSGQETQYF
J: TRBJ1-6; V: TRBV5-5; size: many; D: -; DNA: TGTGCCAGCAGCTTGGGATACGGATCACCCCTCCACTTT; CDR3: CASSLGYGSPLHF
J: TRBJ2-6; V: TRBV29-1; size: -; D: -; DNA: TGCAGCGTGACTCCGACAGCGAGCTCTGGGGCCAACGTCCTGACTTTC; CDR3: CSVTPTASSGANVLTF
J: TRBJ1-2; V: TRBV7-2; size: many; D: TRBD1; DNA: TGTGCCAGCAGCCAAACGGGACAGGGCTATGGCTACACCTTC; CDR3: CASSQTGQGYGYTF
J: TRBJ1-6; V: TRBV20-1; size: -; D: TRBD1; DNA: TGCAGTGCTTGGCCGGGACAGCTGAATTCACCCCTCCACTTT; CDR3: CSAWPGQLNSPLHF
J: TRBJ2-2; V: TRBV19; size: many; D: -; DNA: TGTGCCAGTAGTATGGGTGAGGGATCAACGGCCGGGGAGCTGTTTTTT; CDR3: CASSMGEGSTAGELFF
J: TRBJ1-1; V: TRBV28; size: many; D: -; DNA: TGTGCCAGCAGTTTATTGAGAGGGGACACTGAAGCTTTCTTT; CDR3: CASSLLRGDTEAFF
J: TRBJ2-1; V: TRBV5-1; size: -; D: TRBD1; DNA: TGCGCCAGCAGCACCCCGGGACAGGGGGCGGCTGATGAGCAGTTCTTC; CDR3: CASSTPGQGAADEQFF
J: TRBJ1-2; V: TRBV29-1; size: few; D: TRBD1; DNA: TGCAGCGCAGGGGGAGATGGCTACACCTTC; CDR3: CSAGGDGYTF
J: TRBJ1-2; V: TRBV6-6; size: many; D: -; DNA: TGTGCCAGCAGCACTAATGCCCTCTATGGCTACACCTTC; CDR3: CASSTNALYGYTF
J: TRBJ1-1; V: TRBV14; size: many; D: -; DNA: TGTGCCAGCAGCCATCACGGGAACACTGAAGCTTTCTTT; CDR3: CASSHHGNTEAFF
J: TRBJ2-2; V: TRBV7-9; size: many; D: -; DNA: TGTGCCAGCAGCACCGGGTACGGCGGGGAGCTGTTTTTT; CDR3: CASSTGYGGELFF
J: TRBJ2-3; V: TRBV9; size: many; D: TRBD2; DNA: TGTGCCAGCAGCGTAGCGACTAGCGGGAGGGAGGAAGATACGCAGTATTTT; CDR3: CASSVATSGREEDTQYF
J: TRBJ1-3; V: TRBV18; size: few; D: -; DNA: TGTGCCAGCTCACTCGACTTGGGACCTGGAAACACCATATATTTT; CDR3: CASSLDLGPGNTIYF
J: TRBJ2-2; V: TRBV7-3; size: few; D: -; DNA: TGTGCCAGCAGACAGACTAGGAACACCGGGGAGCTGTTTTTT; CDR3: CASRQTRNTGELFF
J: TRBJ2-7; V: TRBV27; size: many; D: -; DNA: TGTGCCAGCAGTTCCAACGGAGGTGGGGAGCAGTACTTC; CDR3: CASSSNGGGEQYF
J: TRBJ2-5; V: TRBV5-1; size: -; D: -; DNA: TGCGCCAGCAGCCTGAGGCCCGGGTCAGGCGAGGAGACCCAGTACTTC; CDR3: CASSLRPGSGEETQYF
J: TRBJ1-2; V: TRBV6-5; size: few; D: -; DNA: TGTGCCAGCACCCCCGGGGGGAACTATGGCTACACCTTC; CDR3: CASTPGGNYGYTF
J: TRBJ1-1; V: TRBV28; size: few; D: -; DNA: TGTGCCAGCACCCTCGCAGGGAAGAACACTGAAGCTTTCTTT; CDR3: CASTLAGKNTEAFF
J: TRBJ1-2; V: TRBV4-1; size: many; D: -; DNA: TGCGCCAGCAGCCAAGATCCTAGTACAGGGTTCGTATATGGCTACACCTTC; CDR3: CASSQDPSTGFVYGYTF
J: TRBJ2-3; V: TRBV28; size: -; D: -; DNA: TGTGCCAGCAGTTTTACCGGCGACCGCACAGATACGCAGTATTTT; CDR3: CASSFTGDRTDTQYF
J: TRBJ2-4; V: TRBV12-3/TRBV12-4; size: -; D: -; DNA: TGTGCCAGCGCGAGGGGTGGCAAAAACATTCAGTACTTC; CDR3: CASARGGKNIQYF
J: TRBJ1-6; V: TRBV28; size: many; D: TRBD1; DNA: TGTGCCAGCAGTTTACCCCGACAGGGGCTTTATAATTCACCCCTCCACTTT; CDR3: CASSLPRQGLYNSPLHF
J: TRBJ1-5; V: TRBV3-1; size: many; D: -; DNA: TGTGCCAGCAGCCAAAATGATCAGCCCCAGCATTTT; CDR3: CASSQNDQPQHF
J: TRBJ1-2; V: TRBV29-1; size: many; D: -; DNA: TGCAGCGTTGCACAGACCACGGCAGGCTACACCTTC; CDR3: CSVAQTTAGYTF
J: TRBJ1-5; V: TRBV2; size: many; D: -; DNA: TGTGCCAGTCGACTGGGCCTTTATAGCAATCAGCCCCAGCATTTT; CDR3: CASRLGLYSNQPQHF